This entry lists 5 T cell receptor beta chains sequenced from one sample in a study of cytomegalovirus exposure and HLA in healthy donors. The PCR made use of 60 Vbeta and 13 Jbeta primers. Sequenced by immunoSEQ multiplex PCR; TCRdb stores in-frame clones only, minus some. The listing records around 140,000 clones. Sequenced: PBMCs. The receptors stem from a woman aged 40 to 50 in good health and CMV-seronegative.

The rearrangement joins TRBV7-2 to TRBJ1-2; 7 positions agree with TRBD1. Losses at the gene ends were 6 bases for V and 4 bases for J; bases not matched to a gene: 8. This CDR3 region has 14 residues. Looked up from germline, CDR1 is SGHTA and CDR2 is FQGNSA. DNA of the CDR3: TGTGCCAGCAGTCGCGCAGGGGGTGGCTATGGCTACACCTTC. Its protein is CASSRAGGGYGYTF.

The chain uses TRBV5-4 and TRBJ2-3; the D is unclear. The CDR3 length is 15 residues. Germline loops: CDR1 SGHNT, CDR2 YYREEE (reference sequence). The V gene lost 0 bases and the J gene lost 0 bases, with 8 bases spanning the gap. The DNA of the CDR3 is TGTGCCAGCAGCTTGGAGTCGGTTAGCACAGATACGCAGTATTTT. Translated, it gives CASSLESVSTDTQYF.

The chain joins TRBV27 to TRBJ2-1, with 11 bases fitting TRBD2. V lost 5 bases, J lost 7 bases, and 10 bases stayed unmatched. CDR3 length equals 16 residues. Germline V gene data show CDR1 as MNHEY and CDR2 as SMNVEV (reference sequence). CDR3 sequence (DNA): TGTGCCAGCAGTCCCTTAGCGGGGGGGGTTGAAAATGAGCAGTTCTTC. This codes for CASSPLAGGVENEQFF.

This sequence joins TRBV2 and TRBJ2-5; D possibly corresponds to TRBD2 (5 bases). The CDR3 is 12 residues long. V dropped 8 bases and J dropped 5 bases, with 12 bases sitting between them. Germline values: CDR1 SNHLY, CDR2 FYNNEI. The CDR3 here is CASGGFEETQYF. The CDR3 coding sequence is TGTGCCAGCGGAGGCTTCGAGGAGACCCAGTACTTC.

This rearrangement joins TRBV2 to TRBJ2-2; D may be TRBD1 (5 bases). V shed 7 bases and J shed 4 bases, with 10 bases lying between them. The CDR3 runs 13 residues. CDR1 and CDR2 (germline): SNHLY, FYNNEI. The DNA of the CDR3 is TGTGCCAGCACCCAGACAGCCACCGGGGAGCTGTTTTTT. It specifies CASTQTATGELFF.